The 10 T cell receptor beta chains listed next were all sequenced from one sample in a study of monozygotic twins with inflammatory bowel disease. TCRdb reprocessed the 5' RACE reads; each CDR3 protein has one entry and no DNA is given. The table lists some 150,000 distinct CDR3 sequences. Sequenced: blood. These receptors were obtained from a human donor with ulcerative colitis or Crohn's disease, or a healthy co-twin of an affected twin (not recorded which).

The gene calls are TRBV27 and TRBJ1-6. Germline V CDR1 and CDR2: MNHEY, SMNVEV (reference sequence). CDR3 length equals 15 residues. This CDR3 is CASSEGDSYNSPLHF.

The CDR3: CASAGTSSGGELFF. The V gene is TRBV19, the J gene TRBJ2-2; TCRdb gives TRBD2 as the D gene, but with no DNA this cannot be confirmed. This CDR3 comprises 14 residues. Germline V CDR1 and CDR2: LNHDA, SQIVND (reference sequence).

The CDR3 loop reads CASSPVLVAPDTQYF. J is TRBJ2-3 and V is TRBV18; as DNA is missing, the TRBD2 call by TCRdb cannot be tested. The CDR3 totals 15 residues. The germline CDR1 and CDR2 sequences are KGHSH and LQKENI.

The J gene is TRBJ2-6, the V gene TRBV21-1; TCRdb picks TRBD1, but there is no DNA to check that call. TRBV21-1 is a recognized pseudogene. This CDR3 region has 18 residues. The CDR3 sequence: CASSKPRDFLSGANVLTF.

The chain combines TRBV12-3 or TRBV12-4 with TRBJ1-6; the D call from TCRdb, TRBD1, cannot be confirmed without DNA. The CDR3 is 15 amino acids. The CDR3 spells CASSLAGERNSPLHF.

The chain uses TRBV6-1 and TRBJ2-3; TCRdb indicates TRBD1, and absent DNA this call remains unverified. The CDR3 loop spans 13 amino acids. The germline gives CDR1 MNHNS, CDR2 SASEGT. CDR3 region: CASSGRGSDTQYF.

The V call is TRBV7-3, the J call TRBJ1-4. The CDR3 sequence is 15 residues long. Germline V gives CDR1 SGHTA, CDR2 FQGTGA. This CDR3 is CASSLKRAGDEKLFF.

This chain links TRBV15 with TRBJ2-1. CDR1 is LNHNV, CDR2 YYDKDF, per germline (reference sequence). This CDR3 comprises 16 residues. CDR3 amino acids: CATSALGYGSYNEQFF.

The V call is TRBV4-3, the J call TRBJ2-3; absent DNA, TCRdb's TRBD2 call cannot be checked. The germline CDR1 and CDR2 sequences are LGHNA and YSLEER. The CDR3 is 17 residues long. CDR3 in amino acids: CASSQENGRAGSDTQYF.

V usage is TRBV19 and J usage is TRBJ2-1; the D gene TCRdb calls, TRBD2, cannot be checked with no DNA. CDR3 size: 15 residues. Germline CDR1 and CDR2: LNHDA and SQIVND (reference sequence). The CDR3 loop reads CASSIRGLGYNEQFF.